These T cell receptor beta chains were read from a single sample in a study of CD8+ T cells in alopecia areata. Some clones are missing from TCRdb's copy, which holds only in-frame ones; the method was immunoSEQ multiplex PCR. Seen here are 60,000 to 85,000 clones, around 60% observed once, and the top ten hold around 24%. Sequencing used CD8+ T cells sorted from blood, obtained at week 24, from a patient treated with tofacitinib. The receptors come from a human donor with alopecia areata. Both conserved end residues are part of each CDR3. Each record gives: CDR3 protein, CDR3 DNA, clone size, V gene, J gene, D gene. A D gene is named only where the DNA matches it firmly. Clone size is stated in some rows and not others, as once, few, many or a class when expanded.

CDR3 protein: CASSSSRTSGSLETQYF
CDR3 DNA: TGTGCCAGCAGCTCCTCTAGGACTAGCGGGAGTTTAGAGACCCAGTACTTC
clone size: NA
V gene: TRBV13
J gene: TRBJ2-5
D gene: TRBD2

CDR3 protein: CASNPGGGSLLTAANYGYTF
CDR3 DNA: TGTGCCAGCAATCCCGGGGGGGGTTCCCTACTAACCGCAGCTAACTATGGCTACACCTTC
clone size: once
V gene: TRBV27
J gene: TRBJ1-2
D gene: NA

CDR3 protein: CASRGQGYNQPQHF
CDR3 DNA: TGCGCCAGCAGAGGACAGGGATACAATCAGCCCCAGCATTTT
clone size: NA
V gene: TRBV5-1
J gene: TRBJ1-5
D gene: TRBD1

CDR3 protein: CASSLPGDYEQYF
CDR3 DNA: TGTGCCAGCAGCCTCCCTGGGGACTACGAGCAGTACTTC
clone size: few
V gene: TRBV2
J gene: TRBJ2-7
D gene: NA

CDR3 protein: CASSMVGEGTGELFF
CDR3 DNA: TGTGCCAGTAGTATGGTGGGAGAGGGGACCGGGGAGCTGTTTTTT
clone size: NA
V gene: TRBV19
J gene: TRBJ2-2
D gene: NA

CDR3 protein: CASSPGDSNQPQHF
CDR3 DNA: TGTGCCAGTAGTCCGGGAGATAGCAATCAGCCCCAGCATTTT
clone size: NA
V gene: TRBV19
J gene: TRBJ1-5
D gene: NA

CDR3 protein: CASSDLTAYNEQFF
CDR3 DNA: TGTGCCAGCAGTGACTTGACAGCCTACAATGAGCAGTTCTTC
clone size: NA
V gene: TRBV6-5
J gene: TRBJ2-1
D gene: NA

CDR3 protein: CASSLGTDYGYTF
CDR3 DNA: TGTGCCAGCAGTTTAGGGACAGACTATGGCTACACCTTC
clone size: NA
V gene: TRBV27
J gene: TRBJ1-2
D gene: TRBD1

CDR3 protein: CATGTDLVGADTQYF
CDR3 DNA: TGTGCCACGGGGACGGACCTCGTCGGGGCAGATACGCAGTATTTT
clone size: few
V gene: TRBV10-3
J gene: TRBJ2-3
D gene: NA

CDR3 protein: CASSLGRDDDYGYTF
CDR3 DNA: TGTGCCAGCAGCTTAGGCAGGGATGATGACTATGGCTACACCTTC
clone size: NA
V gene: TRBV7-8
J gene: TRBJ1-2
D gene: NA